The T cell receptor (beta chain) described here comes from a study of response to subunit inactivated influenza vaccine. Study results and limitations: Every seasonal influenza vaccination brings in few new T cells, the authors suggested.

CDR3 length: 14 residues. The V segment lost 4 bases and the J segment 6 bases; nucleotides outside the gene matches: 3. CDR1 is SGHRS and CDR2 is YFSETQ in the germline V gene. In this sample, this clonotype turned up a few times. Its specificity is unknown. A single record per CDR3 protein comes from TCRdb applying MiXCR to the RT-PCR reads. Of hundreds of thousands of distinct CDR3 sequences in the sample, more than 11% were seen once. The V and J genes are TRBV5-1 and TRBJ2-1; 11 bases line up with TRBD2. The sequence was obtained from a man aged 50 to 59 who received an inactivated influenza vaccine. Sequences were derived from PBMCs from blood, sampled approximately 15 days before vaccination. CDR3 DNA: TGCGCCAGCAGCACTAGCGGGAGTATCAATGAGCAGTTCTTC. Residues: CASSTSGSINEQFF.